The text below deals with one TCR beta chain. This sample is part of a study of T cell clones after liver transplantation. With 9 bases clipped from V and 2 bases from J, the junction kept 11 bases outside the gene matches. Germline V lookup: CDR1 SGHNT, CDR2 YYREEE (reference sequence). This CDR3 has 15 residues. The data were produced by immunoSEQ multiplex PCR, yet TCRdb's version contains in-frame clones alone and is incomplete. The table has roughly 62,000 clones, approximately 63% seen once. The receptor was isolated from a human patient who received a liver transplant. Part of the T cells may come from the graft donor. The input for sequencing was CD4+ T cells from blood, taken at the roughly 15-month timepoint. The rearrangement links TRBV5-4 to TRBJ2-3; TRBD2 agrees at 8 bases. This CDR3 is CAIPGGGPDTDTQYF. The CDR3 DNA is TGTGCCATACCGGGAGGGGGGCCTGACACAGATACGCAGTATTTT.